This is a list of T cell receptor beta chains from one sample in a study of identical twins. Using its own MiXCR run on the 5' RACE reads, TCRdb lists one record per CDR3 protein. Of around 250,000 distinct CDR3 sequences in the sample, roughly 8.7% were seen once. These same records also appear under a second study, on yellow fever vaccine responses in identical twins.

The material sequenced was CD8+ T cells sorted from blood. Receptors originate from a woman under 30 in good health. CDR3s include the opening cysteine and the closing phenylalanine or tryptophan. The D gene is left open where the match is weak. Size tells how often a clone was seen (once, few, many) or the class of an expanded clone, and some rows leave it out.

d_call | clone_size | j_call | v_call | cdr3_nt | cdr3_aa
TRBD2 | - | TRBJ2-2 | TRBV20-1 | TGCAGTGCGAGGGGTAGCGGGGGTATCCTCACCGGGGAGCTGTTTTTT | CSARGSGGILTGELFF
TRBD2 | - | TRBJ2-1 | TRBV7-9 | TGTGCCAGCAGCACCCTTAGCGGGGTCTACTACAATGAGCAGTTCTTC | CASSTLSGVYYNEQFF
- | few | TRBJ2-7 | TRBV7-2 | TGTGCCAGCAGCCTTCATCTAGAAACCTACGAGCAGTACTTC | CASSLHLETYEQYF
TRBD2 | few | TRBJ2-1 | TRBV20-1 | TGCAGTGCTAGGGATGGACTAGCGGTAAACTCCTACAATGAGCAGTTCTTC | CSARDGLAVNSYNEQFF
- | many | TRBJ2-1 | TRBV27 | TGTGCCAGCAGTCCCCCCGGCAGGGAGCAGTTCTTC | CASSPPGREQFF
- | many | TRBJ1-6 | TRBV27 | TGTGCCAGCAGTCCCCAGGCCTATAATTCACCCCTCCACTTT | CASSPQAYNSPLHF
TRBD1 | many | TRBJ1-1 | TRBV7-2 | TGTGCCAGCAGCTCGAGACCGGGACAGATGAACACTGAAGCTTTCTTT | CASSSRPGQMNTEAFF
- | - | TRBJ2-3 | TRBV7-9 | TGTGCCAGCAGCTTAGGATCCGTGGCGGCAGGCACAGATACGCAGTATTTT | CASSLGSVAAGTDTQYF
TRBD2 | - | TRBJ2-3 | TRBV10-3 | TGTGCCATCAGTGATACTAGCGGGCCAACAGATACGCAGTGTTTT | CAISDTSGPTDTQCF
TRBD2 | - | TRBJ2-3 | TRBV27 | TGTGCCAGCAGTTTGGAGGCCCTTATAGCGGGGGGGGAGAGAGATACGCAGTATTTT | CASSLEALIAGGERDTQYF
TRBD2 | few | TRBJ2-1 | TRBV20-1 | TGCAGTGCTAGAAGTAGCGGGTCCTACAATGAGCAGTTCTTC | CSARSSGSYNEQFF
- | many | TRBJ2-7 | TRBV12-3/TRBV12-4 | TGTGCCAGCACCTTAGCCTCAAGCTACGAGCAGTACTTC | CASTLASSYEQYF
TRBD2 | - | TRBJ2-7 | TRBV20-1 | TGCAGTGCTAGGGTTGCTAGCGGGGGGATCTACGAGCAGTACTTC | CSARVASGGIYEQYF
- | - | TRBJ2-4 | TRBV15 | TGTGCCACCAGCGGGTCGGGTGCGGCCAAAAACATTCAGTACTTC | CATSGSGAAKNIQYF
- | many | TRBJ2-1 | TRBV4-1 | TGCGCCAGCAGCCAAGTCGGACTAAATTACAATGAGCAGTTCTTC | CASSQVGLNYNEQFF